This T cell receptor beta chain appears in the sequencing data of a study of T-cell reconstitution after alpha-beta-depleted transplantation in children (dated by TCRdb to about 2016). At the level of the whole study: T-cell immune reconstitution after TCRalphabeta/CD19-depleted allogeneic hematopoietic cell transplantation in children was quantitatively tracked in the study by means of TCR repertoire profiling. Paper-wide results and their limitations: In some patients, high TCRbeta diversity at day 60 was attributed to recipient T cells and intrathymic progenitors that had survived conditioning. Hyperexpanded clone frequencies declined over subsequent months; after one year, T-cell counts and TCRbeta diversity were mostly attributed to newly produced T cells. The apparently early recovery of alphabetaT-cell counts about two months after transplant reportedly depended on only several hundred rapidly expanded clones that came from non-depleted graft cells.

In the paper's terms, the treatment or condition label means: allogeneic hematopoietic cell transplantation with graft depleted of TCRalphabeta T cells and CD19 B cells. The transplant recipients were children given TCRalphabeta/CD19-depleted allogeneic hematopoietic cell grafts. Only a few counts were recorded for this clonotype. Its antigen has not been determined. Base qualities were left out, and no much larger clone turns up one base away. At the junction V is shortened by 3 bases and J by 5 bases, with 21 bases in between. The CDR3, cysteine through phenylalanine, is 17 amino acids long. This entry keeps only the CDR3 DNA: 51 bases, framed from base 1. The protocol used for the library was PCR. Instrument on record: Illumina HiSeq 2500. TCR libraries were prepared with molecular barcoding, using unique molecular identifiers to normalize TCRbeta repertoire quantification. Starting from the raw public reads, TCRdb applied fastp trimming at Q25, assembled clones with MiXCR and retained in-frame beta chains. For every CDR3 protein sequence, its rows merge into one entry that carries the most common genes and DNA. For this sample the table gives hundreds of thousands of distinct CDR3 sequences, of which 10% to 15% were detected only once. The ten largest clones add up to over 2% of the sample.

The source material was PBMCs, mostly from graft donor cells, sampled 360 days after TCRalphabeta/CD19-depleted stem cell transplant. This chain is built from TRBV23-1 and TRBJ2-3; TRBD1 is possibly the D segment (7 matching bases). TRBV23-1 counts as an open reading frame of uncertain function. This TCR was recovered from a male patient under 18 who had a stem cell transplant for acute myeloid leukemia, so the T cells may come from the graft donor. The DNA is TGCGCCAGCAGTCATCCTCAGGGGGAGGAACAGGGAGATACGCAGTATTTT. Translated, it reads CASSHPQGEEQGDTQYF.